Listed here are 20 T cell receptor beta chains from one sample, sequenced in a study of blood T cells in healthy people across ages. A second PCR of 7 to 11 cycles used a sample-barcoded 5' primer and a J-beta primer mix. TCRdb re-derived calls from the 5' RACE reads in MiXCR, one entry per CDR3 protein. The data contain 650,000 or so distinct CDR3 sequences, approximately 52% of them singletons. Sequencing used blood. Receptor source: a woman aged 80 or older in good health.

The chain recombines TRBV6-1 with TRBJ2-2; D not certain. The CDR3 covers 14 residues. Germline CDR1 reads MNHNS; CDR2 reads SASEGT. Trimming left V 4 bases short and J 3 bases short, with 9 bases between. The CDR3 DNA follows: TGTGCCAGCAGTGGCCCTAGTCACACCGGGGAGCTGTTTTTT. Amino acids: CASSGPSHTGELFF.

This clonotype was picked up many times. The chain uses TRBV4-1 and TRBJ1-6; possibly TRBD1 for D (5 bases). The germline V gene encodes CDR1 MGHRA and CDR2 YSYEKL. Between the trimmed V and J ends, which lost 0 bases and 7 bases, there was a span of 16 bases. The CDR3 length is 17 residues. CDR3 DNA: TGCGCCAGCAGCCAAGATGGAAGGGGCGTCAGCAATTCACCCCTCCACTTT. Amino acid sequence: CASSQDGRGVSNSPLHF.

This clonotype came up a few times. Possible read error: a much larger clone is one base away. This chain joins TRBV5-1 and TRBJ2-7, with D perhaps TRBD1 (5 bases). With the DNA end fitting TRBJ2-5 better, the J assignment may be wrong. Germline V gives CDR1 SGHRS, CDR2 YFSETQ. This CDR3 region has 14 residues. The chain's CDR3 is CASSLGGQGETQYF. DNA for the CDR3: TGCGCCAGCAGCTTGGGGGGTCAGGGAGAGACCCAGTACTTC.

The rearrangement uses TRBV4-2 and TRBJ2-5; TRBD2 matches 7 bases. CDR1 LGHNA and CDR2 YNFKEQ come from the germline V gene. The CDR3 contains 14 residues. V was clipped by 4 bases and J by 5 bases; unmatched bases: 7. The CDR3 is CASSPSGAVETQYF. CDR3 nucleotides: TGTGCCAGCAGCCCAAGCGGGGCAGTGGAGACCCAGTACTTC.

The chain links TRBV29-1 to TRBJ2-7; maybe TRBD2 (6 bases). CDR1 is SQVTM, CDR2 ANQGSEA, per germline. Between the trimmed V and J ends, which lost 4 bases and 7 bases, there was a span of 26 bases. The CDR3 covers 16 residues. CDR3 sequence (DNA): TGCAGCGTTGGAGGTAGGGAGGCTATTTCTAGCAATGAGCAGTACTTC. It encodes CSVGGREAISSNEQYF.

A word on this clonotype: Relative to the germline gene, one junction end is altered; a read error may explain this. The chain has TRBV29-1 and TRBJ2-2; D is perhaps TRBD2 (5 bases). The CDR3 loop spans 11 amino acids. Germline CDR1 and CDR2: SQVTM and ANQGSEA. The CDR3 DNA reads as TGCAGCGTCCTAGGGTCCGGGAAGCTGTTTTTT. As protein: CSVLGSGKLFF.

The chain is built from TRBV4-3 and TRBJ1-2; D is possibly TRBD1 (5 bases). Germline CDR1 LGHNA, CDR2 YSLEER. The CDR3 has 15 amino acids. Trimming left V 0 bases short and J 1 base short, with 9 bases between. The CDR3 loop reads CASSQDTQGNYGYTF. CDR3 coding DNA: TGCGCCAGCAGCCAAGATACGCAGGGTAACTATGGCTACACCTTC.

The rearrangement uses TRBV12-3 or TRBV12-4 and TRBJ2-2; D is ambiguous. V was shortened by 6 bases and J by 7 bases, with 6 bases between the two germline ends. This CDR3 comprises 11 residues. In DNA form, the CDR3 reads TGTGCCAGCAGGTTAAGCGGGGAGCTGTTTTTT. Translation gives CASRLSGELFF.

As to this clonotype: Just one base apart from a much larger clone, this may be a read error. The chain employs TRBV7-9 and TRBJ2-1; D ambiguous. Trimming removed 3 bases from V and 6 bases from J, with 15 bases in between. The CDR3 is 15 amino acids. CDR1 SEHNR and CDR2 FQNEAQ come from the germline V gene (reference sequence). The CDR3 loop is CASSFLMASRNEQFF. The CDR3, as DNA: TGTGCCAGCAGCTTCCTTATGGCGAGCCGCAATGAGCAGTTCTTC. Combining the CDR3 with reference TRBV7-9 and TRBJ2-1 gives the whole variable domain DTGVSQNPRHKITKRGQNVTFRCDPISEHNRLYWYRQTLGQGPEFLTYFQNEAQLEKSRLLSDRFSAERPKGSFSTLEIQRTEQGDSAMYLCASSFLMASRNEQFFGPGTRLTVL.

The chain carries TRBV12-5 and TRBJ2-5; 8 positions agree with TRBD1. Germline values: CDR1 LGHNT, CDR2 FRNRAP. The CDR3 is 14 residues long. Losses at the gene ends were 1 base for V and 5 bases for J; bases not matched to a gene: 3. This CDR3 is CASGLGRGQETQYF. The CDR3 DNA is TGTGCTAGTGGTTTGGGCAGGGGGCAGGAGACCCAGTACTTC.

The chain couples TRBV12-3 or TRBV12-4 to TRBJ2-1, with D unclear. V was shortened by 10 bases and J by 10 bases, with 14 bases between the two germline ends. The CDR3 extends over 11 amino acids. For the CDR3, the DNA is TGTGCCATCCTGGAGAGGCGGGAGCAGTTCTTC. Residues: CAILERREQFF.

The sample holds many counts of this clonotype. The chain joins TRBV6-1 to TRBJ2-1; TRBD2 aligns across 9 bases. CDR1 and CDR2 (germline): MNHNS, SASEGT. The CDR3 has 14 residues. Trimming removed 10 bases from V and 5 bases from J; junction bases left unmatched: 9. CDR3 DNA: TGTGCCATCGCGGCGGGGGGGCCGAACAATGAGCAGTTCTTC. As protein: CAIAAGGPNNEQFF.

This clonotype was seen ten or more times. The CDR3: CASSALYEQYF. The CDR3 DNA is TGTGCCAGCAGCGCCCTATACGAGCAGTACTTC. The chain is built from TRBV7-2 and TRBJ2-7; D ambiguous. V shed 5 bases and J shed 4 bases, with 6 bases lying between them. Germline CDR1 is SGHTA and CDR2 is FQGNSA. The CDR3 covers 11 residues.

Many counts were recorded for this clonotype. Since a much larger clone is just one base distant, this may be a read error. The genes are TRBV6-5 and TRBJ2-1, with 7 bases fitting TRBD2. CDR1 is MNHEY and CDR2 is SVGAGI in the germline V gene. CDR3 length: 14 amino acids. The trim removed 5 bases at V and 8 bases at J, leaving 9 bases unmatched. The CDR3, as DNA: TGTGCCAGCAGTGGGGAAAGCGGGGTCCATGAGCAGTTCTTC. This gives the protein CASSGESGVHEQFF.

This sequence joins TRBV20-1 and TRBJ1-1; no clear D. The CDR3 is 13 residues long. Germline CDR1 is DFQATT and CDR2 is SNEGSKA (reference sequence). V lost 2 bases and J 1 base, leaving 8 bases between the germline ends. CDR3 DNA: TGCAGTGCTAGACTAGACTCGAACACTGAAGCTTTCTTT. Amino acids: CSARLDSNTEAFF.

This clonotype was seen more than once but under ten times. A much bigger clone sits one base away, suggesting this may be a read error. This chain links TRBV6-2 or TRBV6-3 with TRBJ2-5; the match to TRBD1 covers 7 bases. The better agreement between TRBJ2-7 and the DNA end casts doubt on the J call. CDR3 length: 15 residues. Germline lookup yields CDR1 MNHEY and CDR2 SVGEGT. The CDR3 reads CASSYSTGHYYEQYF. DNA of the CDR3: TGTGCCAGCAGTTACTCGACAGGGCATTACTACGAGCAGTACTTC.

In this sample, this clonotype turned up many times. This chain connects TRBV10-1 to TRBJ2-1; unclear D gene. V gave up 5 bases and J gave up 1 base, with 12 bases separating them. CDR3 length: 15 amino acids. Germline values: CDR1 WNHNN, CDR2 SYGVQD (reference sequence). The CDR3 DNA sequence: TGCGCCAGCAGTCTTACTTATGGGTCCTACAATGAGCAGTTCTTC. Its translation is CASSLTYGSYNEQFF.

The rearrangement uses TRBV7-9 and TRBJ1-1; D possibly corresponds to TRBD1 (6 bases). The CDR3 length is 13 residues. V gave up 8 bases and J gave up 1 base, with 11 bases separating them. The V gene's germline CDR1 is SEHNR and CDR2 FQNEAQ (reference sequence). This CDR3 reads CASGTNANTEAFF. CDR3 nucleotide sequence: TGTGCCAGCGGGACAAACGCGAACACTGAAGCTTTCTTT.

V gene TRBV5-1 combines with J gene TRBJ2-5, with 8 bases that match TRBD1. Per germline, CDR1 SGHRS and CDR2 YFSETQ. J gave up 2 bases and V 3 bases, and 6 bases lay outside the gene matches. This CDR3 spans 15 amino acids. The chain's CDR3 is CASSSTGTGQETQYF. DNA for the CDR3: TGCGCCAGCAGCTCAACCGGGACAGGACAAGAGACCCAGTACTTC.

This clonotype has more than one count but fewer than ten. A clone one base away is much larger, so this may be a read error. The V gene is TRBV12-3 or TRBV12-4, the J gene TRBJ2-1; a weak D match, TRBD2 (6 bases). The CDR3 runs 17 residues. Trimming left V 5 bases short and J 0 bases short, with 17 bases between. The DNA for the CDR3 is TGTGCCAGCAGTCCCCCGCCGGGAGTGGACTCCTACAATGAGCAGTTCTTC. This gives the protein CASSPPPGVDSYNEQFF.